Listed here are 2 T cell receptor beta chains from one sample, sequenced in a study of T cells after yellow fever vaccination. TCRdb redid the calling of the 5' RACE reads with MiXCR, one entry per CDR3 protein. The table records just over 300,000 distinct CDR3 sequences, 3.6% of them present only once. Material: PBMCs, obtained on the day of the yellow fever booster vaccination. The receptors here all came from a man between 18 and 35 years old who received the YFV17D yellow fever vaccine.

Comment on this clonotype: At one end the junction does not follow the germline gene, possibly because of a read error. The V gene is TRBV4-3, the J gene TRBJ1-1; 8 bases match TRBD1. Germline lookup yields CDR1 LGHNA and CDR2 YSLEER. The CDR3 is made up of 15 amino acids. The CDR3 bases are TGCGCCAGCACCCGACAGGGGCCAATGAACACTGAAGCTTACTTT. Encoded protein: CASTRQGPMNTEAYF.

This clonotype was seen ten or more times. This chain's CDR3 is CATSVGLAGGSDTQYF. For the CDR3, the DNA is TGTGCCACCAGCGTTGGACTAGCGGGGGGGTCAGATACGCAGTATTTT. The V gene is TRBV15, the J gene TRBJ2-3; 15 bases line up with TRBD2. CDR3 length equals 16 residues. The V gene end was trimmed by 5 bases and the J gene end by 4 bases; junction bases not matched to a gene: 4. Germline values: CDR1 LNHNV, CDR2 YYDKDF (reference sequence).